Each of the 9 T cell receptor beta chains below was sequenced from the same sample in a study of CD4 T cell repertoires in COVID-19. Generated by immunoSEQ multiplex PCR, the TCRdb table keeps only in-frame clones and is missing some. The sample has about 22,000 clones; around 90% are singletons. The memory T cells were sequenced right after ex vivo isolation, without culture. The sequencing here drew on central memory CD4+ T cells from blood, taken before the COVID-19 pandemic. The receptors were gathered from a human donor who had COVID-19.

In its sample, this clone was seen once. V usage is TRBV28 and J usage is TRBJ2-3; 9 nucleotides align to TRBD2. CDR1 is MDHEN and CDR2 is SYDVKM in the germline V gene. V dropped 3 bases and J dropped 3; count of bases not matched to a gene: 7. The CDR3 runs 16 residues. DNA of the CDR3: TGTGCCAGCAGTTTGGGGGCGGGAGGGCTTACAGATACGCAGTATTTT. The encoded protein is CASSLGAGGLTDTQYF.

CDR3 amino acids: CASWGTGVTEAFF. CDR3 nucleotide sequence: TGTGCCAGTTGGGGGACAGGGGTTACTGAAGCTTTCTTT. This chain uses TRBV19 with TRBJ1-1, with TRBD1 identical over 10 bases. V dropped 8 bases and J dropped 5; count of bases not matched to a gene: 5. Germline loops: CDR1 LNHDA, CDR2 SQIVND (reference sequence). The CDR3 extends over 13 amino acids.

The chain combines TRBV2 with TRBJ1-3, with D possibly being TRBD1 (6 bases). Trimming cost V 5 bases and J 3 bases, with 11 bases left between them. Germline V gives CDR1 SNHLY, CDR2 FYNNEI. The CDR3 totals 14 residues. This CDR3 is CASSLQGDGNTIYF. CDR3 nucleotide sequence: TGTGCCAGCAGTTTACAGGGTGATGGAAACACCATATATTTT.

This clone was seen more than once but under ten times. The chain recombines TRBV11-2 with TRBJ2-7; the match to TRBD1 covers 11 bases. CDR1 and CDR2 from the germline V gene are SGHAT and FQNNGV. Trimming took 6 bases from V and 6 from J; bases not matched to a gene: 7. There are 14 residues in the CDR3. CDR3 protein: CASRDTGTGGEQYF. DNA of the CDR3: TGTGCCAGCAGAGACACCGGGACAGGGGGCGAGCAGTACTTC.

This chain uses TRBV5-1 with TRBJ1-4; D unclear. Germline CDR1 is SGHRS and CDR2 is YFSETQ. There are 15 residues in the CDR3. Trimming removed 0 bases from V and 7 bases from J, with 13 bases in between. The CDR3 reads CASSLGDTTSEKLFF. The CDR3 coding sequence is TGCGCCAGCAGCTTGGGAGACACCACTTCTGAAAAACTGTTTTTT.

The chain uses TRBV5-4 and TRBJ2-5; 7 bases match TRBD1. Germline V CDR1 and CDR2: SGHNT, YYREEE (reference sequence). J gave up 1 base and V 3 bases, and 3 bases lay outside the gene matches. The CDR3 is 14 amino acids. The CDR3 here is CASSSGTVQETQYF. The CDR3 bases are TGTGCCAGCAGCTCCGGGACAGTCCAAGAGACCCAGTACTTC.

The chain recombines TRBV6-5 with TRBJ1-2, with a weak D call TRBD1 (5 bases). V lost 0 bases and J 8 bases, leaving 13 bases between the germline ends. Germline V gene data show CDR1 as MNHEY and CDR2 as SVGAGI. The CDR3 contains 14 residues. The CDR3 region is CASSYSRDSRGYTF. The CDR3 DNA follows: TGTGCCAGCAGTTACTCGAGAGACAGTCGGGGCTACACCTTC.

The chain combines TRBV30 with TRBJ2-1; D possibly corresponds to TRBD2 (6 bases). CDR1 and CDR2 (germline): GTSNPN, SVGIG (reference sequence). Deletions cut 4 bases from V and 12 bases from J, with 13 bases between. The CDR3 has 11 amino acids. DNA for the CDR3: TGTGCCTGGATGTCGGGAGTCCGGCAGTTCTTC. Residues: CAWMSGVRQFF.

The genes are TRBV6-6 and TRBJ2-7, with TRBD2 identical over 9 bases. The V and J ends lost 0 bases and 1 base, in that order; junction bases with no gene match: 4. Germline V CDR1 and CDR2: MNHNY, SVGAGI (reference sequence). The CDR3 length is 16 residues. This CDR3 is CASSYSGAGGSYEQYF. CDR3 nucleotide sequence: TGTGCCAGCAGTTACTCGGGTGCGGGAGGGTCCTACGAGCAGTACTTC.